This TCR beta chain was profiled in a study of T cell responses to AZD1222 COVID-19 vaccine. Profiled with immunoSEQ multiplex PCR; TCRdb holds only in-frame clones, not every one. This table holds roughly 140,000 clones, around nine tenths found once. The V and J ends lost 1 base and 0 bases respectively, with 12 bases between them. This CDR3 has 16 residues. Germline CDR1 and CDR2: SNHLY and FYNNEI. The origin of this receptor is an adult in good health. Material: peripheral blood, obtained on day 0 of AZD1222 vaccination. V usage is TRBV2 and J usage is TRBJ2-5; D might be TRBD2 (5 bases). This CDR3 is CASSEGVAHYQETQYF. As DNA, the CDR3 is TGTGCCAGCAGTGAAGGGGTAGCGCACTACCAAGAGACCCAGTACTTC. Drawing the rest from reference TRBV2 and TRBJ2-5, the complete variable domain is EPEVTQTPSHQVTQMGQEVILRCVPISNHLYFYWYRQILGQKVEFLVSFYNNEISEKSEIFDDQFSVERPDGSNFTLKIRSTKLEDSAMYFCASSEGVAHYQETQYFGPGTRLLVL.